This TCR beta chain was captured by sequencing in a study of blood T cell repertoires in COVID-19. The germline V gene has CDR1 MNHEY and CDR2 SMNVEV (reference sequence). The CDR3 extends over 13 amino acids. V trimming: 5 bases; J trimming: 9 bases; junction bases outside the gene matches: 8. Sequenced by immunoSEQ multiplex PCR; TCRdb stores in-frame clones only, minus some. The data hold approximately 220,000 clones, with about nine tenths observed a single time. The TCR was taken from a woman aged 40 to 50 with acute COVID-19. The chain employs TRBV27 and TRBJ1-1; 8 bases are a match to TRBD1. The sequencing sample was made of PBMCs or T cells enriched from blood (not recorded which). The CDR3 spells CASSGLWTGQAFF. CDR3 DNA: TGTGCCAGCAGTGGACTGTGGACAGGGCAAGCTTTCTTT.